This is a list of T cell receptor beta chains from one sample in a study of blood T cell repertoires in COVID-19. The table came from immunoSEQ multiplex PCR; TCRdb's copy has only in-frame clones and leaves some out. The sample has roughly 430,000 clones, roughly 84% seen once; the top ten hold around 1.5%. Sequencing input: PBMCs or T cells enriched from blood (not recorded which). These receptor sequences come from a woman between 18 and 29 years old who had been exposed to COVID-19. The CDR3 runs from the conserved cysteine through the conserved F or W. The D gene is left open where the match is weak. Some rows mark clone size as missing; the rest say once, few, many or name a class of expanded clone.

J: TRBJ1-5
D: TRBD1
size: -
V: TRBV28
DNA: TGTGCCAGCAGTTTAAGTCCGGGACAGGGAGGCGGGCAGCCCCAGCATTTT
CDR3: CASSLSPGQGGGQPQHF

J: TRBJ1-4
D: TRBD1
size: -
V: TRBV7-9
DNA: TGTGCCAGCAGTCAGGGACAGGGGCCTAATGAAAAACTGTTTTTT
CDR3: CASSQGQGPNEKLFF

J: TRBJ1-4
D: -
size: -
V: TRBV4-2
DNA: TGTGCCAGCAGCCAAGCGGACAGCTTGAATGAAAAACTGTTTTTT
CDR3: CASSQADSLNEKLFF

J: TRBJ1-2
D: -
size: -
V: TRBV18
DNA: TGTGCCAGCTCACCTACCCCGGACAGAGCGTTTAACTATGGCTACACCTTC
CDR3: CASSPTPDRAFNYGYTF

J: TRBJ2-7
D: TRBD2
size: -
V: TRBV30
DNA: TGTGCCTGGGGGACTAGCGGGGTCCTTGGCTCCTACGAGCAGTACTTC
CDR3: CAWGTSGVLGSYEQYF

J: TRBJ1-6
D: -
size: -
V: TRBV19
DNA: TGTGCCAGTAGTATAGGTGGCAGGGTAGTTTCACCCCTCCACTTT
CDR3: CASSIGGRVVSPLHF

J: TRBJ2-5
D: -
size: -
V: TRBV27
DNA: TGTGCCAGCTCCGAGGGCAGGGGCGTGAGAGAGACCCAGTACTTC
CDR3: CASSEGRGVRETQYF

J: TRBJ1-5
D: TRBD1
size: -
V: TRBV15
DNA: TGTGCCACCAGCGCCAGGACAGGGGGACAGCCCCAGCATTTT
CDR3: CATSARTGGQPQHF

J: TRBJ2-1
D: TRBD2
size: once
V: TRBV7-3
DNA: TGTGCCAGCAGCTTAGAAAAGTTTAGCGGGGGGGCCTACAATGAGCAGTTCTTC
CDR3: CASSLEKFSGGAYNEQFF

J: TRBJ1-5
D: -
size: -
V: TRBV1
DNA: TGCACCAGCAGCCAAGGAACAGGGAGCTTGAGGGATTATAGCAATCAGCCCCAGCATTTT
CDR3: CTSSQGTGSLRDYSNQPQHF

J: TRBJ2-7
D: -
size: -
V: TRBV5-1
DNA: TGCGCCAGCAGCCCTGTGGCAGGGGCCTACGAGCAGTACTTC
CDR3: CASSPVAGAYEQYF

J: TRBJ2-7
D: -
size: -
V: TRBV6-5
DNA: TGTGCCAGCAGTTTGGAGCGGGCTCGCGAGCAGTACTTC
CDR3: CASSLERAREQYF

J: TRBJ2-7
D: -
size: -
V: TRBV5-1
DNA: TGCGCCAGCGGACTCGCGGCCTCCTACGAGCAGTACTTC
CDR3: CASGLAASYEQYF

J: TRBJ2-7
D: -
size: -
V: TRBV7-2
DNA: TGTGCCAGCAGCGCGCCCGGACAGTCCTACGAGCAGTACTTC
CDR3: CASSAPGQSYEQYF

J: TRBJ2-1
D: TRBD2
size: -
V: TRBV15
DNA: TGTGCCACCAGCAGACGGACTAGCGCGGACAATGAGCAGTTCTTC
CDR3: CATSRRTSADNEQFF

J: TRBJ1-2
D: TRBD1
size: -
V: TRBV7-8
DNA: TGTGCCAGCAGCTTAGTCAGGAGGGAGGGACAGGTACATGGCTACACCTTC
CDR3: CASSLVRREGQVHGYTF

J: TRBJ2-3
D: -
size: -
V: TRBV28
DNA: TGTGCCAGCAGTTTATTACCCAGCGGCACAGATACGCAGTATTTT
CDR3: CASSLLPSGTDTQYF

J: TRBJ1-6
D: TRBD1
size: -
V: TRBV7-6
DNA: TGTGCCAGCAGCCCAATGACAGGGGAAAATTCACCCCTCCACTTT
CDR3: CASSPMTGENSPLHF

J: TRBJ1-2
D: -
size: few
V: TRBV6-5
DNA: TGTGCCAGCAGTTCACACAGGGATGGCTACACCTTC
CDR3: CASSSHRDGYTF

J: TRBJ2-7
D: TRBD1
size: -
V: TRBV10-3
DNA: TGTGCCAAAGTACAGGGGCCGGATTACGAGCAGTACTTC
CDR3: CAKVQGPDYEQYF

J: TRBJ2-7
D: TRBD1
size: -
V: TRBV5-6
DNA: TGTGCCAGCAGCCCCCCTTGGGGCCAGGGGGAGTACTTC
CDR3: CASSPPWGQGEYF

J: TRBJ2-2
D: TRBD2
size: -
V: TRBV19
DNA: TGTGCCCTAAAGGGTAGCGGGGGCACCGGGGAGCTGTTTTTT
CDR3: CALKGSGGTGELFF